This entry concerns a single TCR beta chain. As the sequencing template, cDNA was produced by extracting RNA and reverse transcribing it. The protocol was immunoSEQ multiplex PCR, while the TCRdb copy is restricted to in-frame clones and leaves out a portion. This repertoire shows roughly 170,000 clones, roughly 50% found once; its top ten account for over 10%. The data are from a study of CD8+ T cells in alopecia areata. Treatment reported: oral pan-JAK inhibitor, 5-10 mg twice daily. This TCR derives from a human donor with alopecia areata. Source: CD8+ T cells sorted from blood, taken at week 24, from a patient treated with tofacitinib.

DNA for the CDR3: TGCGCCAGCAGTGAGTCGAGATTTGTGGACGAGCAGTACTTC. This codes for CASSESRFVDEQYF. V is TRBV10-2 and J is TRBJ2-7; D call uncertain. There are 14 residues in the CDR3. Germline V lookup: CDR1 WSHSY, CDR2 SAAADI. Trimming shortened V by 0 bases and J by 5 bases, and 11 bases separated the two germline ends.